Presented here are 8 T cell receptor beta chains from one specimen sequenced in a study of blood T cell repertoires in COVID-19 (dated by TCRdb to about 2020). To prepare the library, the immunoSEQ multiplex PCR assay was applied. What TCRdb holds here is the immuneACCESS table cut down to in-frame rearrangements. Part of the clones is not present; checked against another copy, under half of the missing clones reflect an unresolved V gene, and the others are unexplained. This sample lists roughly 90,000 clones; around nine tenths were detected once. The ten largest make up roughly 5% of the sample. Sequencing input: peripheral blood. These receptors all come from a man aged 40-49 years with acute or convalescent COVID-19.

The chain links TRBV6-4 to TRBJ2-5; the match to TRBD2 covers 13 bases. CDR3 length: 14 residues. Looked up from germline, CDR1 is MRHNA and CDR2 is SNTAGT. The V segment lost 3 bases and the J segment 5 bases; nucleotides outside the gene matches: 0. CDR3 nucleotide sequence: TGTGCCAGCAGTGAACTAGCGGGAGGGGAGACCCAGTACTTC. Amino acids: CASSELAGGETQYF.

The gene calls are TRBV19 and TRBJ2-5; possibly TRBD2 for D (6 bases). The V gene lost 1 base and the J gene lost 5 bases, with 11 bases spanning the gap. Germline V gene data show CDR1 as LNHDA and CDR2 as SQIVND (reference sequence). This CDR3 has 14 amino acids. DNA for the CDR3: TGTGCCAGTAGTATAGCGGAGGGTTGGGAGACCCAGTACTTC. This gives the protein CASSIAEGWETQYF. Using reference TRBV19 and TRBJ2-5 for the parts outside the CDR3, the full variable domain is DGGITQSPKYLFRKEGQNVTLSCEQNLNHDAMYWYRQDPGQGLRLIYYSQIVNDFQKGDIAEGYSVSREKKESFPLTVTSAQKNPTAFYLCASSIAEGWETQYFGPGTRLLVL.

This chain uses TRBV7-2 with TRBJ1-5; TRBD1 agrees at 7 bases. Trimming at V came to 5 bases and at J to 2 bases, leaving 3 bases not matched to a gene. Germline CDR1 SGHTA, CDR2 FQGNSA. The CDR3 is 14 amino acids. The DNA for the CDR3 is TGTGCCAGCAGCACTGACAGGGGCAATCAGCCCCAGCATTTT. It specifies CASSTDRGNQPQHF.

The chain recombines TRBV9 with TRBJ1-1; D unresolved. Trimming stripped 0 bases from V and 0 bases from J, with 9 bases between. This CDR3 has 15 amino acids. The germline gives CDR1 SGDLS, CDR2 YYNGEE. The CDR3, as DNA: TGTGCCAGCAGCGTAGCTCCGGTCATGAACACTGAAGCTTTCTTT. Protein: CASSVAPVMNTEAFF.

This chain uses TRBV19 with TRBJ1-6; unclear D gene. With 3 bases removed from V and 7 bases from J, the gap between germline ends came to 13 bases. Per the germline V gene, CDR1 is LNHDA and CDR2 is SQIVND (reference sequence). The CDR3 loop spans 15 amino acids. Here the CDR3 reads CASSITRTGNSPLHF. DNA for the CDR3: TGTGCCAGTAGTATTACCAGGACGGGGAATTCACCCCTCCACTTT. Combining the CDR3 with reference TRBV19 and TRBJ1-6 gives the whole variable domain DGGITQSPKYLFRKEGQNVTLSCEQNLNHDAMYWYRQDPGQGLRLIYYSQIVNDFQKGDIAEGYSVSREKKESFPLTVTSAQKNPTAFYLCASSITRTGNSPLHFGNGTRLTVT.

This rearrangement joins TRBV24-1 to TRBJ2-3; 9 bases map to TRBD2. Germline CDR1 KGHDR, CDR2 SFDVKD. V lost 8 bases, J lost 1 base, and 6 bases stayed unmatched. There are 15 residues in the CDR3. The CDR3: CATNPSGKGTDTQYF. The CDR3 nucleotides are TGTGCCACCAATCCTAGCGGGAAGGGCACAGATACGCAGTATTTT.

This clone appeared a few times. The chain employs TRBV18 and TRBJ1-1, with D perhaps matching TRBD1 (5 bases). Germline loops: CDR1 KGHSH, CDR2 LQKENI. This CDR3 is 14 amino acids long. The germline V and J ends were trimmed by 3 bases and 1 base, with 9 bases remaining between them. CDR3 amino acids: CASSPKTANTEAFF. CDR3 DNA sequence: TGTGCCAGCTCACCCAAGACAGCGAACACTGAAGCTTTCTTT.

This sequence joins TRBV19 and TRBJ1-1; 8 bases fit TRBD1. Looked up from germline, CDR1 is LNHDA and CDR2 is SQIVND (reference sequence). The V and J ends lost 5 bases and 4 bases, in that order; junction bases with no gene match: 6. The length of the CDR3 is 14 residues. The CDR3 DNA sequence: TGTGCCAGTAGTCCGGGACAGGCGGGCACTGAAGCTTTCTTT. It specifies CASSPGQAGTEAFF.